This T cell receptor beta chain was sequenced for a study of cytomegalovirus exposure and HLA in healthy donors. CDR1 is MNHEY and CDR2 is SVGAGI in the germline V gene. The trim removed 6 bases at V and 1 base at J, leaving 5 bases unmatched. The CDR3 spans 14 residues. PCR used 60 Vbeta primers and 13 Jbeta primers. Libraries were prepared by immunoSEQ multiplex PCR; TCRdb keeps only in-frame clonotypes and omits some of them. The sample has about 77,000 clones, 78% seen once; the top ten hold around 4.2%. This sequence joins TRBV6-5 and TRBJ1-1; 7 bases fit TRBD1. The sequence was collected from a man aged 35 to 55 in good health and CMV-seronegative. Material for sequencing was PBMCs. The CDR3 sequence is CASRTGAGNTEAFF. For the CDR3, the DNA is TGTGCCAGCAGAACAGGGGCGGGGAACACTGAAGCTTTCTTT.